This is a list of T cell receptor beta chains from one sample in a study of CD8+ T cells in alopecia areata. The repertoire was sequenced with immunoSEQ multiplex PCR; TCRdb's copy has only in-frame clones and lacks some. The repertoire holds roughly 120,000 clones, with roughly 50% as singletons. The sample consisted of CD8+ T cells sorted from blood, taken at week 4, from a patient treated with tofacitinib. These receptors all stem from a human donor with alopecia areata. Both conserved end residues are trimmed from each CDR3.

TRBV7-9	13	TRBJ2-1	ASSQGDGSYNEQF
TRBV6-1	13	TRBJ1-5	ASSEWVDSNQPQH
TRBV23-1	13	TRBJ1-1	ASSPQGQQQFEAF
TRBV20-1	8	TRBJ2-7	SADRAEQY
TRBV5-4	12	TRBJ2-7	ASSLNGAAHEQY
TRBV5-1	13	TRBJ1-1	ASSLETPSRTEAF
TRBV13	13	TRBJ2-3	ASSVGQAVTDTQY
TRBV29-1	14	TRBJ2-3	SVESGAGGDPDTQY
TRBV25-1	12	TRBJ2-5	ASSEFGSPETQY
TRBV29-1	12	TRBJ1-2	SVEWLREGYGYT
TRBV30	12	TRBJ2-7	AWDPGQGFYEQY
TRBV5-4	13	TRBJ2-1	ASTPGSPGGSEQF
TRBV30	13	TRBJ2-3	ACLSGAASTDTQY
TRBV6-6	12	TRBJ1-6	ASSLSATNSPLH
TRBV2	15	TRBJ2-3	ASSGQWRDRDVDTQY
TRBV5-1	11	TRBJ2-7	ASSLRQGDEQY
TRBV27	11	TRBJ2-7	ASSLSGNYEQY
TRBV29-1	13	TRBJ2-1	SAYPAGGDYNEQF
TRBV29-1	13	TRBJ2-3	SVEVIERPGDTQY
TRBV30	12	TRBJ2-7	ACYPGQGEYEQY
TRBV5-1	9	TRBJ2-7	ASSGLYEQY
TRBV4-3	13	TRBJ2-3	ASSQTAGGPDTQY
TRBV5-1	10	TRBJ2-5	ASSHQEETQY
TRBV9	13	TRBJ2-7	ASSPGRTGVYEQY
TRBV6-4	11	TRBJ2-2	ASSDGDTGELF
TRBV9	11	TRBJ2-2	ASRGADTGELF
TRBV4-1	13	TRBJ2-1	ASSSSLSSYNEQF